One sample yielded the 28 T cell receptor beta chains listed below, sequenced in a study of cytomegalovirus exposure and HLA in healthy donors. PCR amplification relied on 60 Vbeta primers (plus 13 Jbeta primers). Clones were read by immunoSEQ multiplex PCR, and TCRdb kept only the in-frame ones, dropping some. Found here are fewer than 200,000 clones, 76% of them singletons; the top ten hold 0.6% to 0.95%. Sequenced input: PBMCs. Every receptor here comes from a female donor in good health and CMV-seronegative.

The chain joins TRBV2 to TRBJ1-6; the D gene is possibly TRBD1 (5 bases). The CDR3 sequence is 14 residues long. V lost 2 bases, J lost 10 bases, and 12 bases lay in between. Germline CDR1 and CDR2: SNHLY and FYNNEI. CDR3 region: CASSELGGRSPLHF. CDR3 sequence (DNA): TGTGCCAGCAGTGAATTGGGGGGGAGATCACCCCTCCACTTT. Full variable domain (rest looked up from reference TRBV2 and TRBJ1-6): EPEVTQTPSHQVTQMGQEVILRCVPISNHLYFYWYRQILGQKVEFLVSFYNNEISEKSEIFDDQFSVERPDGSNFTLKIRSTKLEDSAMYFCASSELGGRSPLHFGNGTRLTVT.

This clone has just one count. The CDR3: CASSQASGGGHEQFF. CDR3 nucleotide sequence: TGCGCCAGCAGCCAAGCGAGCGGAGGAGGCCATGAGCAGTTCTTC. This chain links TRBV4-3 with TRBJ2-1; D may be TRBD2 (5 bases). This CDR3 comprises 15 residues. CDR1 LGHNA and CDR2 YSLEER come from the germline V gene. V lost 1 base, J lost 8 bases, and 15 bases lay in between.

This chain joins TRBV28 and TRBJ2-1; D might be TRBD1 (6 bases). The CDR3 totals 15 residues. Trimming left V 6 bases short and J 1 base short, with 13 bases between. The germline gives CDR1 MDHEN, CDR2 SYDVKM. Here the CDR3 reads CASSPWQGSYNEQFF. The CDR3 DNA reads as TGTGCCAGCAGCCCCTGGCAGGGGTCCTACAATGAGCAGTTCTTC.

The V and J genes are TRBV28 and TRBJ1-2; 7 positions agree with TRBD1. With 6 bases clipped from V and 4 bases from J, the junction kept 11 bases outside the gene matches. Germline CDR1 is MDHEN and CDR2 is SYDVKM. The length of the CDR3 is 15 residues. The CDR3 sequence is CASRPRDSYFYGYTF. In DNA form, the CDR3 reads TGTGCCAGCAGACCTCGGGACAGCTACTTCTATGGCTACACCTTC.

The chain carries TRBV15 and TRBJ2-7; 10 positions agree with TRBD1. Trimming took 3 bases from V and 6 from J; bases not matched to a gene: 5. CDR1 is LNHNV, CDR2 YYDKDF, per germline (reference sequence). The CDR3 covers 14 residues. The CDR3 bases are TGTGCCACCAGCAGCGACAGGGGGCAGCGCGAGCAGTACTTC. This sequence encodes CATSSDRGQREQYF.

The chain links TRBV9 to TRBJ1-3; a possible D gene is TRBD1 (5 bases). This CDR3 region has 12 residues. The V end was cut by 6 bases, the J end by 2 bases, with 6 bases between. Germline CDR1 and CDR2: SGDLS and YYNGEE. The CDR3 here is CASKGAGNTIYF. The CDR3 DNA follows: TGTGCCAGCAAAGGGGCTGGAAACACCATATATTTT.

This chain connects TRBV5-1 to TRBJ1-1; weak D call: TRBD1 (5 bases). V gave up 4 bases and J gave up 8 bases, with 18 bases separating them. CDR1 is SGHRS, CDR2 YFSETQ, per germline. The CDR3 sequence is 14 residues long. The CDR3 loop is CASSPKQGGREAFF. For the CDR3, the DNA is TGCGCCAGCAGCCCCAAGCAGGGTGGCAGAGAAGCTTTCTTT. Full variable domain (remainder filled in from reference TRBV5-1 and TRBJ1-1): KAGVTQTPRYLIKTRGQQVTLSCSPISGHRSVSWYQQTPGQGLQFLFEYFSETQRNKGNFPGRFSGRQFSNSRSEMNVSTLELGDSALYLCASSPKQGGREAFFGQGTRLTVV.

The CDR3 coding sequence is TGTGCCTGGAGGGCAGGAACTAACTATGGCTACACCTTC. Translated: CAWRAGTNYGYTF. The gene calls are TRBV30 and TRBJ1-2; no reliable D call. From germline, CDR1 is GTSNPN and CDR2 SVGIG (reference sequence). With 3 bases removed from V and 0 bases from J, the gap between germline ends came to 8 bases. CDR3 length: 13 residues.

The chain has TRBV19 and TRBJ1-1; TRBD1 might be the D (5 bases). The ends were cut back, 4 bases at V and 5 bases at J, with 11 bases in the middle. The CDR3 has 13 amino acids. Germline V gene sequence: CDR1 LNHDA, CDR2 SQIVND (reference sequence). The CDR3 DNA reads TGTGCCAGTAGTAAGTTGCAGGGTACTGAAGCTTTCTTT. This translates into CASSKLQGTEAFF. The full variable domain, with the rest looked up from reference TRBV19 and TRBJ1-1, is DGGITQSPKYLFRKEGQNVTLSCEQNLNHDAMYWYRQDPGQGLRLIYYSQIVNDFQKGDIAEGYSVSREKKESFPLTVTSAQKNPTAFYLCASSKLQGTEAFFGQGTRLTVV.

V is TRBV7-9 and J is TRBJ1-5, with 9 bases fitting TRBD1. The CDR3 sequence is 17 residues long. CDR1 SEHNR and CDR2 FQNEAQ come from the germline V gene (reference sequence). The V and J ends lost 0 bases and 4 bases, in that order; junction bases with no gene match: 7. CDR3 in amino acids: CASSLAAPTGGNQPQHF. CDR3 nucleotides: TGTGCCAGCAGCTTAGCGGCCCCGACAGGGGGAAATCAGCCCCAGCATTTT.

This clone was counted a few times. As DNA, the CDR3 is TGTGCCAGCAGCTTGATCCTGACAGGGGGCTACGAGCAGTACTTC. Residues: CASSLILTGGYEQYF. V gene TRBV5-6 combines with J gene TRBJ2-7; 9 bases are a match to TRBD1. Germline lookup yields CDR1 SGHDT and CDR2 YYEEEE. The CDR3 has 15 amino acids. J gave up 3 bases and V 1 base, and 5 bases lay outside the gene matches.

The rearrangement links TRBV18 to TRBJ1-4; 9 nucleotides line up with TRBD1. Germline CDR1 KGHSH, CDR2 LQKENI. The length of the CDR3 is 14 residues. V lost 5 bases, J lost 5 bases, and 3 bases stayed unmatched. The CDR3, as DNA: TGTGCCAGCTCATTAGGGACAGGGAATGAAAAACTGTTTTTT. This translates into CASSLGTGNEKLFF.

V and J are TRBV12-5 and TRBJ1-5; D call uncertain. The CDR3 runs to 13 residues. V was clipped by 5 bases and J by 6 bases, with 11 bases between them. In germline, CDR1 is LGHNT, CDR2 FRNRAP. The CDR3 region is CASGRSLGQPQHF. As DNA, the CDR3 is TGTGCTAGTGGTCGCTCCCTAGGTCAGCCCCAGCATTTT.

The chain couples TRBV5-1 to TRBJ2-2; the match to TRBD1 covers 7 bases. The J segment lost 4 bases and the V segment lost 2 bases, leaving 8 bases of the junction unmatched. The CDR3 covers 16 residues. Germline CDR1 SGHRS, CDR2 YFSETQ. The chain's CDR3 is CASSFTRGWLTGELFF. The CDR3 nucleotides are TGCGCCAGCAGCTTTACCAGGGGGTGGCTCACCGGGGAGCTGTTTTTT.

The V gene is TRBV6-1, the J gene TRBJ2-7, with a weak D call TRBD2 (5 bases). This CDR3 is built from 13 residues. The germline V and J ends were trimmed by 8 bases and 2 bases, with 13 bases remaining between them. Germline V gives CDR1 MNHNS, CDR2 SASEGT. The CDR3 sequence is CASGLEEPYEQYF. The CDR3 DNA reads as TGTGCCAGCGGTTTGGAGGAGCCCTACGAGCAGTACTTC.

The chain uses TRBV6-6 and TRBJ1-2; weak D call: TRBD1 (6 bases). In germline, CDR1 is MNHNY, CDR2 SVGAGI (reference sequence). Deletions cut 6 bases from V and 5 bases from J, with 19 bases between. The CDR3 consists of 15 residues. The CDR3 loop is CASRKGGQQGYGYTF. The DNA of the CDR3 is TGTGCCAGCAGAAAAGGAGGACAGCAAGGATATGGCTACACCTTC.

This clone occurred a few times. The V gene is TRBV11-2, the J gene TRBJ1-2; TRBD1 agrees at 11 bases. J was trimmed by 7 bases and V by 6 bases; bases with no gene match: 7. CDR1 and CDR2 (germline): SGHAT, FQNNGV. The CDR3 has 14 residues. The CDR3 protein is CASSLGQGAGGYTF. The CDR3 region has the DNA TGTGCCAGCAGTCTAGGACAGGGGGCTGGTGGCTACACCTTC.

This clone has a handful of counts. The rearrangement links TRBV7-2 to TRBJ2-7, with 7 bases that match TRBD2. The CDR3 is 15 residues long. V shed 7 bases, J shed 0 bases, and the junction held 9 bases outside the gene matches. Germline V gene sequence: CDR1 SGHTA, CDR2 FQGNSA. The CDR3 sequence is CASTLGASGSYEQYF. In DNA, the CDR3 is TGTGCCAGCACCCTCGGGGCTAGCGGCTCCTACGAGCAGTACTTC.

CDR3 DNA: TGTGCCAGCAGTTTACAGGGCTATGGCTACACCTTC. It encodes CASSLQGYGYTF. V and J are TRBV5-4 and TRBJ1-2, with D perhaps TRBD1 (6 bases). The V end lost 5 bases, the J end lost 4 bases, and 9 bases lay between the germline ends. Germline V CDR1 and CDR2: SGHNT, YYREEE (reference sequence). The CDR3 has 12 residues.

Here the CDR3 reads CASSQGTGYTDTQYF. In DNA form, the CDR3 reads TGCGCCAGCAGCCAAGGGACAGGGTACACAGATACGCAGTATTTT. The chain joins TRBV4-3 to TRBJ2-3, with 8 bases aligning to TRBD1. This CDR3 region has 15 residues. CDR1 LGHNA and CDR2 YSLEER come from the germline V gene. The trim removed 1 base at V and 2 bases at J, leaving 2 bases unmatched.

This clone was counted between two and nine times. This rearrangement joins TRBV6-5 to TRBJ1-1; 8 positions agree with TRBD1. Germline lookup yields CDR1 MNHEY and CDR2 SVGAGI. This CDR3 spans 13 amino acids. After removal of 2 bases from V and 10 bases from J, the junction contained 6 bases not matched to a gene. The CDR3: CASSYLKQGVAFF. The CDR3, as DNA: TGTGCCAGCAGTTACCTAAAACAGGGGGTAGCTTTCTTT.

A few counts support this clone. The rearrangement joins TRBV2 to TRBJ2-1, with D unresolved. This CDR3 region has 14 residues. Trimming took off 7 bases at V and 3 bases at J, with 13 bases between the two ends. Germline CDR1 reads SNHLY; CDR2 reads FYNNEI. CDR3 in DNA: TGTGCCAGCAATTCCGAACAGTACTACAATGAGCAGTTCTTC. Protein: CASNSEQYYNEQFF.

V is TRBV6-6 and J is TRBJ1-1; D remains ambiguous. V lost 2 bases to trimming and J lost 3 bases, with 10 bases between them. This CDR3 comprises 14 residues. CDR1 MNHNY and CDR2 SVGAGI come from the germline V gene (reference sequence). CDR3 residues: CASSYVGEDTEAFF. The CDR3 DNA reads TGTGCCAGCAGTTACGTTGGGGAGGACACTGAAGCTTTCTTT.

For this clone: A read error is likely, as this CDR3 ends without the conserved phenylalanine or tryptophan. The DNA is left out, because the CDR3 cannot be placed on it with certainty; the CDR3 is given as TCRdb lists it. This chain uses TRBV6-5 with TRBJ1-1; the table's D call, TRBD1, has no DNA check behind it. From its first to its last residue, the CDR3 has 14 amino acids. Germline values: CDR1 MNHEY, CDR2 SVGAGI. CDR3 region: CASSYSRAGTGSSV.

This sequence joins TRBV11-2 and TRBJ2-1, with TRBD2 as a possible D gene (5 bases). Germline V CDR1 and CDR2: SGHAT, FQNNGV. V was cut by 5 bases and J by 2 bases, with 13 bases left in between. This CDR3 has 15 residues. CDR3 coding DNA: TGTGCCAGCAGCCCCGAGCGGACCGCCTACAATGAGCAGTTCTTC. Its translation: CASSPERTAYNEQFF.

In this sample, this clone turned up a few times. This CDR3 reads CASTAGVENTEAFF. The DNA of the CDR3 is TGTGCCAGCACCGCCGGGGTGGAGAACACTGAAGCTTTCTTT. The gene calls are TRBV7-2 and TRBJ1-1; D is ambiguous. This CDR3 has 14 amino acids. The ends were cut back, 7 bases at V and 1 base at J, with 13 bases in the middle. CDR1 SGHTA and CDR2 FQGNSA come from the germline V gene.

V is TRBV7-8 and J is TRBJ2-2; 12 bases agree with TRBD2. J gave up 7 bases and V 6 bases, and 15 bases lay outside the gene matches. This CDR3 contains 18 residues. Germline assignment: CDR1 SGHVS and CDR2 FQNEAQ. CDR3 in amino acids: CASRRSRLAGGPGGELFF. CDR3 sequence (DNA): TGTGCCAGCAGGCGTAGCAGGCTAGCGGGGGGGCCCGGCGGGGAGCTGTTTTTT.

V and J are TRBV7-9 and TRBJ1-1; TRBD1 matches 9 bases. Per germline, CDR1 SEHNR and CDR2 FQNEAQ (reference sequence). The trim removed 5 bases at V and 5 bases at J, leaving 15 bases unmatched. The length of the CDR3 is 17 residues. The CDR3 spells CASSQAYGTGRETEAFF. The CDR3 DNA is TGTGCCAGCAGCCAAGCGTATGGGACAGGGAGGGAAACTGAAGCTTTCTTT. The complete variable domain, with remaining parts taken from reference TRBV7-9 and TRBJ1-1, reads DTGVSQNPRHKITKRGQNVTFRCDPISEHNRLYWYRQTLGQGPEFLTYFQNEAQLEKSRLLSDRFSAERPKGSFSTLEIQRTEQGDSAMYLCASSQAYGTGRETEAFFGQGTRLTVV.